This TCR beta chain was found in a study of cytomegalovirus exposure and HLA in healthy donors. CDR3 length: 15 residues. Germline V gives CDR1 SGHTA, CDR2 FQGNSA. In its sample, this clone was seen a few times. An end of the junction does not agree with germline; a read error may underlie this. Primers included in the PCR were 60 Vbeta and 13 Jbeta primers. Only in-frame clones appear in the TCRdb table, and some are missing; sequencing was by immunoSEQ multiplex PCR. The sample has tens of thousands of clones, around 70% seen once. The sequenced material came from PBMCs. This TCR was sampled from a woman aged 40 to 50 in good health and CMV-seropositive. The chain recombines TRBV7-2 with TRBJ1-2; D possibly corresponds to TRBD1 (6 bases). CDR3 loop: CASSFAQGHNYGYPF. As DNA, the CDR3 is TGTGCCAGCAGCTTCGCGCAGGGGCACAACTATGGCTACCCCTTC.